Listed here are 10 T cell receptor beta chains from one sample, sequenced in a study of T cells in localized non-small cell lung cancer. TCRdb's copy holds only in-frame clones and misses some; the assay was immunoSEQ multiplex PCR. This sample carries tens of thousands of clones, about 90% of them seen once, and the ten largest clones take about 1.9%. The sample consisted of peripheral blood, taken before any cancer treatment. The receptors here all came from a female donor at least 60 years old with stage I lung adenocarcinoma.

The CDR3 protein is CAILDGETQYF. The CDR3 bases are TGTGCCATCTTGGATGGGGAGACCCAGTACTTC. The genes are TRBV10-3 and TRBJ2-5, with D hard to call. This CDR3 contains 11 residues. Germline V gene data show CDR1 as ENHRY and CDR2 as SYGVKD. Deletions cut 8 bases from V and 5 bases from J, with 9 bases between.

This chain links TRBV11-3 with TRBJ1-1; TRBD1 might be the D (5 bases). This CDR3 spans 12 amino acids. CDR1 and CDR2 from the germline V gene are SGHNT and YENEEA. V was shortened by 5 bases and J by 7 bases, with 11 bases between the two germline ends. This CDR3 reads CASSTRQIEAFF. CDR3 bases: TGTGCCAGCAGCACAAGACAGATTGAAGCTTTCTTT.

The J gene is TRBJ1-3, the V gene TRBV18, with D unclear. V was pared by 5 bases and J by 0 bases, with 5 bases between. This CDR3 is 13 amino acids long. Per the germline V gene, CDR1 is KGHSH and CDR2 is LQKENI. CDR3 region: CASSSNSGNTIYF. CDR3 in DNA: TGTGCCAGCTCATCGAACTCTGGAAACACCATATATTTT. Together with reference TRBV18 and TRBJ1-3, the CDR3 gives the full variable domain: NAGVMQNPRHLVRRRGQEARLRCSPMKGHSHVYWYRQLPEEGLKFMVYLQKENIIDESGMPKERFSAEFPKEGPSILRIQQVVRGDSAAYFCASSSNSGNTIYFGEGSWLTVV.

The CDR3 loop reads CASSSTHASYNEQFF. As DNA, the CDR3 is TGCGCCAGCAGCTCAACGCACGCCTCGTACAATGAGCAGTTCTTC. This chain connects TRBV5-1 to TRBJ2-1; D not resolved. The V and J ends lost 3 bases and 4 bases respectively, with 14 bases between them. The CDR3 sequence is 15 residues long. Germline V gene lookup returns CDR1 SGHRS and CDR2 YFSETQ.

The count of this clone is one. The rearrangement uses TRBV14 and TRBJ2-7; TRBD1 matches at 11 bases. There are 15 residues in the CDR3. The V segment lost 1 base and the J segment 3 bases; nucleotides outside the gene matches: 2. The germline V gene encodes CDR1 SGHDN and CDR2 FVKESK. Written as DNA, the CDR3 is TGTGCCAGCAGCCAAGCCGGGACAGGGGGCTACGAGCAGTACTTC. Its protein product is CASSQAGTGGYEQYF. Combining the CDR3 with reference TRBV14 and TRBJ2-7 gives the whole variable domain EAGVTQFPSHSVIEKGQTVTLRCDPISGHDNLYWYRRVMGKEIKFLLHFVKESKQDESGMPNNRFLAERTGGTYSTLKVQPAELEDSGVYFCASSQAGTGGYEQYFGPGTRLTVT.

V and J are TRBV28 and TRBJ2-5; tentative D call: TRBD2 (5 bases). The CDR3 sequence is 13 residues long. The germline gives CDR1 MDHEN, CDR2 SYDVKM. V was clipped by 6 bases and J by 1 base, with 9 bases between them. In nucleotides, the CDR3 is TGTGCCAGCAGCCCCGCGGGCCAAGAGACCCAGTACTTC. Translating gives CASSPAGQETQYF.

This clone showed up just once. The chain recombines TRBV2 with TRBJ1-5; no clear D. Germline V gene data show CDR1 as SNHLY and CDR2 as FYNNEI. The V and J ends lost 5 bases and 4 bases respectively, with 15 bases between them. This CDR3 comprises 15 residues. The CDR3 DNA sequence: TGTGCCAGCAGTCCCACACATGGACCAAATCAGCCCCAGCATTTT. This translates into CASSPTHGPNQPQHF.

The chain employs TRBV19 and TRBJ1-6; D gene unclear. This CDR3 is built from 15 residues. The germline gives CDR1 LNHDA, CDR2 SQIVND (reference sequence). Trimming stripped 6 bases from V and 6 bases from J, with 15 bases between. CDR3 in amino acids: CASRAGPTLNSPLHF. As DNA, the CDR3 is TGTGCCAGTAGGGCCGGACCGACGCTTAATTCACCCCTCCACTTT.

The rearrangement joins TRBV7-6 to TRBJ2-1, with D uncertain. CDR1 is SGHVS, CDR2 FNYEAQ, per germline. V gave up 1 base and J gave up 9 bases, with 10 bases separating them. The CDR3 is made up of 13 amino acids. CDR3 DNA: TGTGCCAGCAGCTTAGGTCCTAACGCTGAGCAGTTCTTC. As protein: CASSLGPNAEQFF. The whole variable domain, remainder taken from reference TRBV7-6 and TRBJ2-1, is GAGVSQSPRYKVTKRGQDVALRCDPISGHVSLYWYRQALGQGPEFLTYFNYEAQQDKSGLPNDRFSAERPEGSISTLTIQRTEQRDSAMYRCASSLGPNAEQFFGPGTRLTVL.

The chain couples TRBV7-2 to TRBJ2-7; D possibly corresponds to TRBD1 (6 bases). Trimming cost V 5 bases and J 2 bases, with 13 bases left between them. The length of the CDR3 is 14 residues. Germline loops: CDR1 SGHTA, CDR2 FQGNSA. CDR3 loop: CASSPGHATYEQYF. The CDR3 DNA sequence: TGTGCCAGCAGCCCGGGACACGCCACCTACGAGCAGTACTTC.